This T cell receptor beta chain derives from a study of identical twins. Findings and limits, study-wide: Models predicted too little out-of-frame TCR alpha sharing in monozygotic twins.

Healthy Caucasians were all of the donors. One entry per CDR3 protein results from TCRdb running MiXCR on the 5' RACE reads. The sample records 450,000 or so distinct CDR3 sequences, 20% to 25% being singletons. This clonotype turned up a few times. Its specificity is not known. Losses at the gene ends were 0 bases for V and 1 base for J; bases not matched to a gene: 4. CDR3 size: 16 residues. From germline, CDR1 is SQVTM and CDR2 ANQGSEA. In addition, the sample was reused for a study of T cells expressing NK-cell markers.

The rearrangement uses TRBV29-1 and TRBJ2-1; TRBD2 agrees at 9 bases. Sequencing was done on a sample of CD4+ T cells sorted from blood. The TCR was taken from a woman under 30 in good health. For the CDR3, the DNA is TGCAGCGTTGAAGATGGCGGGGGGGAGTCCTACAATGAGCAGTTCTTC. Translated: CSVEDGGGESYNEQFF.